A selection of T cell receptor beta chains follows, all from one sample in a study of CXCR3-negative and CXCR3-positive naive CD8 T cells. With the 5' RACE reads reprocessed, TCRdb shows one record per CDR3 protein and no DNA. This listing includes 150,000 to 160,000 distinct CDR3 sequences. Sequenced input: naive CXCR3+ CD8+ T cells from blood. The receptors come from a human donor in good health. Some clones in this sample may be carry-over from other donors' samples. CDR3s include the opening cysteine and the closing phenylalanine or tryptophan.

V,J,CDR3
TRBV7-8,TRBJ2-1,CASSLRGRNYNEQFF
TRBV13,TRBJ2-1,CASSSGGGAYEQFF
TRBV29-1,TRBJ2-7,CSVRYRGSYEQYF
TRBV15,TRBJ2-7,CATSGTGGYEQYF
TRBV2,TRBJ2-3,CASSPGQGDTDTQYF
TRBV4-1,TRBJ2-5,CASSQSSGRVGETQYF
TRBV27,TRBJ2-5,CASREDGTQYF
TRBV29-1,TRBJ1-1,CSVERGANTEAFF
TRBV23-1,TRBJ1-2,CASLKRTGDGYTF
TRBV2,TRBJ2-7,CASSEDPRDRANEQYF
TRBV29-1,TRBJ1-1,CSVLGRMNTEAFF
TRBV11-2,TRBJ2-1,CASGLADGLADSYNEQFF
TRBV7-9,TRBJ2-3,CASSLIADTDTQYF
TRBV10-1,TRBJ2-1,CASRIQRDTNEQFF
TRBV12-3/TRBV12-4,TRBJ2-7,CASSHSPGPSYEQYF
TRBV11-2,TRBJ2-7,CASSGTGTGAYEQYF
TRBV12-5,TRBJ1-5,CASGFGDSNQPQHF
TRBV7-9,TRBJ2-7,CASSFVQGENEQYF
TRBV5-1,TRBJ2-5,CASSAGPQTQYF
TRBV9,TRBJ2-1,CASSVLGGYEQFF